The T cell receptor beta chain under discussion was sequenced for a study of CD8+ T cells in alopecia areata. Across the whole study: Patients in the study were on tofacitinib for 6 to 18 months, then off it for 6 months.

Isolated RNA was reverse transcribed into cDNA used as the sequencing template. Produced via immunoSEQ multiplex PCR; TCRdb's table is partial and in-frame only. The sample consists of about 190,000 clones, about 60% of them appearing once. Documented treatment: oral pan-JAK inhibitor, 5-10 mg twice daily. Germline V lookup: CDR1 SEHNR, CDR2 FQNEAQ (reference sequence). This CDR3 is built from 15 residues. V gave up 2 bases and J gave up 1 base, with 10 bases separating them. This clone is a singleton in its sample. The sequence was collected from a human donor with alopecia areata. The starting material was CD4+ T cells sorted from blood, obtained at week 4, from a patient treated with tofacitinib. The chain has TRBV7-9 and TRBJ2-3; the D call may be TRBD1 or TRBD2 (5 bases each). The CDR3 loop is CASSLRGVGTDTQYF. DNA of the CDR3: TGTGCCAGCAGCTTACGAGGGGTGGGCACAGATACGCAGTATTTT.